This TCR beta chain was found in a study of cytotoxic CD8 clonotypes in ibrutinib-treated CLL. Study-wide results and limits: Clonality rose at ibrutinib response and fell back toward baseline at progression. Shared public clonotypes were rare, and on treatment they either got smaller or stayed the same.

This CDR3 is built from 16 residues. Germline V gene sequence: CDR1 MRHNA, CDR2 SNTAGT. Trimming pared 0 bases from V and 3 bases from J, leaving 11 bases between. TCRdb keeps only in-frame clones here, not all; method: immunoSEQ multiplex PCR. The sample lists 30,000 to 50,000 clones, roughly 65% seen once, with roughly 6.9% in the top ten. Comment on this clone: Its antigen is undetermined.

Specimen: PBMCs, collected at disease progression, from a patient treated with ibrutinib. The receptor's source is a human donor with chronic lymphocytic leukemia. The chain joins TRBV6-4 to TRBJ2-2; D gene unclear. This chain's CDR3 is CASSDSIGKDTGELFF. CDR3 DNA sequence: TGTGCCAGCAGTGACTCGATTGGGAAGGACACCGGGGAGCTGTTTTTT.